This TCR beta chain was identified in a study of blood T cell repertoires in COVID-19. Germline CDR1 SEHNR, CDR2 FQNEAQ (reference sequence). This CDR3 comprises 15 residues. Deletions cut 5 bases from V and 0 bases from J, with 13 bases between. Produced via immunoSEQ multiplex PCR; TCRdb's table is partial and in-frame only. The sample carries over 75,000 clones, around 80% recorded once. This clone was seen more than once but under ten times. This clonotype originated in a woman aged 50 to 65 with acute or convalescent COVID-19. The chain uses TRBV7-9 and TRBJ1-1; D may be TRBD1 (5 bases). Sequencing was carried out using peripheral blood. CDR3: CASSPRGHLNTEAFF. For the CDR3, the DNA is TGTGCCAGCAGCCCCCGAGGACACCTGAACACTGAAGCTTTCTTT.